One and the same sample provided the 27 T cell receptor beta chains below, sequenced in a study of blood T cell repertoires in COVID-19. The data were produced by immunoSEQ multiplex PCR, yet TCRdb's version contains in-frame clones alone and is incomplete. The sample holds fewer than 140,000 clones, 71% seen once. Sequenced sample: peripheral blood. Receptors originate from a human donor with acute or convalescent COVID-19. The donor label of this sample is uncertain.

This clone was seen a handful of times. The chain is built from TRBV29-1 and TRBJ1-1; 7 bases agree with TRBD1. The CDR3 covers 12 residues. The germline V gene has CDR1 SQVTM and CDR2 ANQGSEA. The junction had 6 bases not matched to a gene; V was cut back by 5 bases and J by 6 bases. As DNA, the CDR3 is TGCAGCGTTACCCGACAGGGCTCTGAAGCTTTCTTT. Protein sequence: CSVTRQGSEAFF. Full variable domain (remainder filled in from reference TRBV29-1 and TRBJ1-1): SAVISQKPSRDICQRGTSLTIQCQVDSQVTMMFWYRQQPGQSLTLIATANQGSEATYESGFVIDKFPISRPNLTFSTLTVSNMSPEDSSIYLCSVTRQGSEAFFGQGTRLTVV.

The chain carries TRBV5-1 and TRBJ1-6, with TRBD1 identical over 8 bases. The germline V gene encodes CDR1 SGHRS and CDR2 YFSETQ. Losses at the gene ends were 2 bases for V and 8 bases for J; bases not matched to a gene: 3. The CDR3 spans 14 residues. The chain's CDR3 is CASSFTGGDSPLHF. CDR3 coding DNA: TGCGCCAGCAGCTTCACAGGGGGTGATTCACCCCTCCACTTT.

This chain links TRBV19 with TRBJ1-5; perhaps TRBD1 as D (5 bases). V was trimmed by 6 bases and J by 1 base, leaving 22 bases between them. The CDR3 length is 18 residues. Germline CDR1 is LNHDA and CDR2 is SQIVND (reference sequence). The CDR3 sequence is CASSPSGWLGVSNQPQHF. CDR3 coding DNA: TGTGCCAGTAGCCCTAGCGGGTGGCTAGGGGTGAGCAATCAGCCCCAGCATTTT.

This clone was seen only a few times. The V call is TRBV27, the J call TRBJ1-2; D might be TRBD1 (5 bases). V lost 0 bases and J lost 8, with 13 bases in between. The CDR3 is 14 residues long. CDR1 and CDR2 (germline): MNHEY, SMNVEV (reference sequence). CDR3: CASSLSGRGRGYTF. CDR3 in DNA: TGTGCCAGCAGTTTATCGGGGCGGGGACGAGGCTACACCTTC.

The chain has TRBV6-5 and TRBJ2-3; 7 bases line up with TRBD1. The V gene end was trimmed by 6 bases and the J gene end by 4 bases; junction bases not matched to a gene: 4. Germline CDR1 MNHEY, CDR2 SVGAGI. CDR3 length: 13 amino acids. The CDR3 DNA follows: TGTGCCAGCAGACAGGGGACCCCAGATACGCAGTATTTT. Translating gives CASRQGTPDTQYF.

The chain links TRBV6-5 to TRBJ2-5; D possibly corresponds to TRBD1 (6 bases). The CDR3 is 13 amino acids. Germline loops: CDR1 MNHEY, CDR2 SVGAGI. The V end lost 9 bases, the J end lost 5 bases, and 16 bases lay between the germline ends. This chain's CDR3 is CASIRSQGETQYF. In DNA, the CDR3 is TGTGCCAGTATTCGGTCGCAGGGGGAGACCCAGTACTTC.

This chain connects TRBV10-3 to TRBJ1-2; 9 bases are shared with TRBD1. With 4 bases clipped from V and 6 bases from J, the junction kept 0 bases outside the gene matches. Per the germline V gene, CDR1 is ENHRY and CDR2 is SYGVKD. This CDR3 contains 12 residues. The CDR3 DNA is TGTGCCATCAGTGGGACAGGGGATGGCTACACCTTC. This sequence encodes CAISGTGDGYTF.

In DNA form, the CDR3 reads TGTGCCAGCAGCCAACTAACTCTAAGCTACGAGCAGTACTTC. Translating gives CASSQLTLSYEQYF. The chain recombines TRBV14 with TRBJ2-7; D gene unclear. Germline assignment: CDR1 SGHDN and CDR2 FVKESK. This CDR3 has 14 amino acids. V was pared by 2 bases and J by 3 bases, with 11 bases between.

The chain links TRBV5-1 to TRBJ2-6; D is uncertain. This CDR3 spans 16 amino acids. Germline V lookup: CDR1 SGHRS, CDR2 YFSETQ. V lost 0 bases and J lost 0, with 7 bases in between. CDR3 in DNA: TGCGCCAGCAGCTTGGACTCCTTCTCTGGGGCCAACGTCCTGACTTTC. Translated: CASSLDSFSGANVLTF.

The chain joins TRBV7-9 to TRBJ2-2; 11 nucleotides agree with TRBD1. The CDR3 is 15 residues long. With V trimmed by 3 bases and J by 6 bases, 3 bases remained unmatched. Germline V lookup: CDR1 SEHNR, CDR2 FQNEAQ (reference sequence). In DNA, the CDR3 is TGTGCCAGCAGCTTGGGGACAGGGGGATCCGGGGAGCTGTTTTTT. Protein product: CASSLGTGGSGELFF.

This clone is judged medium-sized. The chain has TRBV7-9 and TRBJ1-2; D not resolved. Germline loops: CDR1 SEHNR, CDR2 FQNEAQ (reference sequence). This CDR3 is 15 amino acids long. V was shortened by 4 bases and J by 0 bases, with 12 bases between the two germline ends. The CDR3 coding sequence is TGTGCCAGCAGCTCCCTGGCCGGAGCTAACTATGGCTACACCTTC. Its protein product is CASSSLAGANYGYTF.

CDR3 region: CASSAQDRENSPLHF. CDR3 nucleotide sequence: TGTGCCAGCAGCGCCCAGGACAGGGAGAATTCACCCCTCCACTTT. The rearrangement joins TRBV9 to TRBJ1-6; 8 bases agree with TRBD1. This CDR3 comprises 15 residues. V lost 3 bases and J lost 7; bases outside the gene matches: 6. Germline-derived CDR1 and CDR2 are SGDLS and YYNGEE.

This clone has just a few counts. This chain joins TRBV3-1 (or the pseudogene TRBV3-2) and TRBJ2-2, with TRBD2 as a possible D gene (6 bases). The CDR3 sequence is 12 residues long. Deletions cut 4 bases from V and 8 bases from J, with 8 bases between. CDR1 and CDR2 (germline): LGHDT, YNNKEL (reference sequence). CDR3 nucleotides: TGTGCCAGCAGCCCGGGGGTGGGGGAGCTGTTTTTT. Encoded protein: CASSPGVGELFF.

This clone was picked up many times. The chain carries TRBV19 and TRBJ1-3, with D uncertain. CDR3 size: 14 residues. Looked up from germline, CDR1 is LNHDA and CDR2 is SQIVND (reference sequence). The germline V and J ends were trimmed by 5 bases and 0 bases, with 8 bases remaining between them. CDR3 residues: CASSLSPSGNTIYF. For the CDR3, the DNA is TGTGCCAGTAGTCTATCACCCTCTGGAAACACCATATATTTT. Full variable domain (outside the CDR3, taken from reference TRBV19 and TRBJ1-3): DGGITQSPKYLFRKEGQNVTLSCEQNLNHDAMYWYRQDPGQGLRLIYYSQIVNDFQKGDIAEGYSVSREKKESFPLTVTSAQKNPTAFYLCASSLSPSGNTIYFGEGSWLTVV.

This rearrangement joins TRBV5-4 to TRBJ2-5; 11 bases are a match to TRBD2. With V trimmed by 3 bases and J by 0 bases, 4 bases remained unmatched. CDR1 and CDR2 (germline): SGHNT, YYREEE (reference sequence). This CDR3 spans 16 amino acids. CDR3 sequence reads: CASSSRLAGYQETQYF. CDR3 sequence (DNA): TGTGCCAGCAGCTCTAGACTAGCGGGGTACCAAGAGACCCAGTACTTC.

The V and J genes are TRBV6-5 and TRBJ2-2, with D possibly being TRBD2 (6 bases). The CDR3 covers 16 residues. Per germline, CDR1 MNHEY and CDR2 SVGAGI. Trimming removed 2 bases at V and 6 bases at J, with 16 bases between. The CDR3, as DNA: TGTGCCAGCAGTTACCGAGTGGGGGGTGTTGCCGGGGAGCTGTTTTTT. Translating gives CASSYRVGGVAGELFF.

V usage is TRBV6-5 and J usage is TRBJ2-2; 7 bases agree with TRBD1. This CDR3 has 15 amino acids. Germline V gives CDR1 MNHEY, CDR2 SVGAGI. The junction had 10 bases not matched to a gene; V was cut back by 6 bases and J by 6 bases. The DNA of the CDR3 is TGTGCCAGCAGGGTGGGACAGACCGGAGCCGGGGAGCTGTTTTTT. This gives the protein CASRVGQTGAGELFF.

This clone was counted only a few times. The rearrangement joins TRBV19 to TRBJ2-4; weak D call: TRBD1 (6 bases). CDR1 is LNHDA and CDR2 is SQIVND in the germline V gene (reference sequence). The V end was cut by 7 bases, the J end by 1 base, with 14 bases between. CDR3 length: 15 amino acids. In DNA, the CDR3 is TGTGCCAGTAACGTAGGGGGTCGGGCCAAAAACATTCAGTACTTC. This translates into CASNVGGRAKNIQYF.

The CDR3 is CASTLDRNIQYF. CDR3 in DNA: TGTGCCAGCACCCTCGACAGAAACATTCAGTACTTC. The chain is built from TRBV12-3 or TRBV12-4 and TRBJ2-4, with a tentative D call TRBD1 (5 bases). With 7 bases removed from V and 6 bases from J, the gap between germline ends came to 10 bases. This CDR3 is built from 12 residues.

Concerning this clone: Other DNA sequences within the sample encode an identical CDR3. The rearrangement joins TRBV29-1 to TRBJ1-4; 9 bases are a match to TRBD1. Germline V CDR1 and CDR2: SQVTM, ANQGSEA. This CDR3 has 12 amino acids. V gave up 7 bases and J gave up 8 bases; unmatched junction bases: 5. CDR3 in DNA: TGCAGCGCGGGACAGGGCAGAGAAAAACTGTTTTTT. Its protein is CSAGQGREKLFF.

This clone was observed a handful of times. The rearrangement joins TRBV30 to TRBJ1-5; 9 bases are shared with TRBD1. Germline V gives CDR1 GTSNPN, CDR2 SVGIG (reference sequence). The CDR3 spans 15 residues. Losses at the gene ends were 6 bases for V and 7 bases for J; bases not matched to a gene: 13. The CDR3 sequence is CACSRGQGRGQPQHF. The CDR3 region has the DNA TGTGCCTGCAGCCGCGGACAGGGGAGAGGGCAGCCCCAGCATTTT.

V usage is TRBV6-5 and J usage is TRBJ2-5, with 7 bases fitting TRBD1. This CDR3 spans 15 amino acids. V shed 6 bases, J shed 2 bases, and the junction held 9 bases outside the gene matches. Per germline, CDR1 MNHEY and CDR2 SVGAGI. The CDR3 sequence: CASSPQFRGQETQYF. The DNA of the CDR3 is TGTGCCAGCAGCCCACAGTTCAGGGGGCAAGAGACCCAGTACTTC.

The V gene is TRBV28, the J gene TRBJ1-4; 8 nucleotides line up with TRBD1. Germline V CDR1 and CDR2: MDHEN, SYDVKM. The CDR3 is made up of 15 amino acids. With V trimmed by 5 bases and J by 7 bases, 9 bases remained unmatched. CDR3 sequence: CASSRQRTGTEKLFF. CDR3 DNA sequence: TGTGCCAGCAGTCGCCAGCGGACAGGGACTGAAAAACTGTTTTTT.

This clone was picked up a small number of times. CDR3 residues: CASSLSLNRDITGLTEAFF. In nucleotides, the CDR3 is TGTGCCAGCAGTTTATCCTTGAACAGAGATATAACAGGCCTCACTGAAGCTTTCTTT. This chain uses TRBV27 with TRBJ1-1; D may be TRBD1 (5 bases). The CDR3 runs 19 residues. The germline V gene encodes CDR1 MNHEY and CDR2 SMNVEV (reference sequence). The V and J ends lost 0 bases and 4 bases respectively, with 24 bases between them.

The chain combines TRBV4-2 with TRBJ2-3, with 7 bases that match TRBD2. J was trimmed by 6 bases and V by 3 bases; bases with no gene match: 9. The CDR3 is made up of 15 amino acids. Germline CDR1 is LGHNA and CDR2 is YNFKEQ. DNA of the CDR3: TGTGCCAGCAGCCACAAGCGGGGCCCCGGGGATACGCAGTATTTT. Protein: CASSHKRGPGDTQYF.

A remark on this clone: At the DNA level, this CDR3 is encoded by other sequences in the same sample as well. The rearrangement links TRBV15 to TRBJ1-1; no firm D call. Germline-derived CDR1 and CDR2 are LNHNV and YYDKDF (reference sequence). The CDR3 length is 13 residues. Trimming cost V 0 bases and J 1 base, with 3 bases left between them. The CDR3 DNA reads as TGTGCCACCAGCAGAGACCGGAACACTGAAGCTTTCTTT. Translation: CATSRDRNTEAFF.

The CDR3 nucleotides are TGCGCCAGCAGCTTAGGGACAGGGACTGGCAATCAGCCCCAGCATTTT. Translated: CASSLGTGTGNQPQHF. The chain carries TRBV5-1 and TRBJ1-5; 9 nucleotides align to TRBD1. The CDR3 runs 16 residues. Germline assignment: CDR1 SGHRS and CDR2 YFSETQ. The V segment lost 2 bases and the J segment 2 bases; nucleotides outside the gene matches: 5.